This is a list of T cell receptor beta chains from one sample in a study of cytomegalovirus exposure and HLA in healthy donors. Data came from immunoSEQ multiplex PCR; TCRdb stores just in-frame clones and leaves some out. The sample includes a few hundred thousand clones, about 80% of them seen just once. Sequencing was done on a sample of PBMCs. The receptor set was obtained from a girl aged 2-9 years in good health and CMV-seronegative. The CDR3 runs from the conserved cysteine through the conserved F or W. The D gene is left open where the match is weak. Only part of the rows carry a size: once, few, many, or a class if the clone is expanded.

size: NA; V: TRBV6-6; D: NA; length: 12; J: TRBJ1-6; CDR3: CASSSAWGALHF; DNA: TGTGCCAGCAGCTCCGCTTGGGGGGCCCTCCACTTT
size: few; V: TRBV5-1; D: NA; length: 14; J: TRBJ2-7; CDR3: CASSLSGGSYEQYF; DNA: TGCGCCAGCAGCTTGTCAGGAGGGTCCTACGAGCAGTACTTC
size: once; V: TRBV2; D: NA; length: 15; J: TRBJ2-1; CDR3: CASSLAALANNEQFF; DNA: TGTGCCAGCAGTTTAGCGGCCCTCGCTAACAATGAGCAGTTCTTC
size: NA; V: TRBV4-2; D: TRBD2; length: 18; J: TRBJ2-3; CDR3: CASSQESLAGGPTDTQYF; DNA: TGTGCCAGCAGCCAAGAATCCTTAGCGGGGGGGCCGACAGATACGCAGTATTTT
size: NA; V: TRBV27; D: NA; length: 12; J: TRBJ1-2; CDR3: CASRAGAYGYTF; DNA: TGTGCCAGTCGCGCGGGTGCCTATGGCTACACCTTC
size: NA; V: TRBV27; D: NA; length: 13; J: TRBJ2-3; CDR3: CASSFGGTDTQYF; DNA: TGTGCCAGCAGTTTTGGCGGAACAGATACGCAGTATTTT
size: NA; V: TRBV2; D: TRBD2; length: 16; J: TRBJ2-3; CDR3: CASSGGLAGGTDTQYF; DNA: TGTGCCAGCAGTGGGGGACTAGCGGGGGGCACAGATACGCAGTATTTT
size: NA; V: TRBV28; D: TRBD1; length: 16; J: TRBJ2-1; CDR3: CASSKGQGSSYNEQFF; DNA: TGTGCCAGCAGCAAGGGACAGGGGAGCTCCTACAATGAGCAGTTCTTC
size: NA; V: TRBV9; D: NA; length: 14; J: TRBJ2-7; CDR3: CASSVRPGRDEQYF; DNA: TGTGCCAGCAGCGTCCGTCCCGGGCGGGACGAGCAGTACTTC
size: NA; V: TRBV5-1; D: TRBD1; length: 15; J: TRBJ1-6; CDR3: CASSWTGTMSSPLHF; DNA: TGCGCCAGCAGCTGGACAGGGACAATGAGTTCACCCCTCCACTTT
size: once; V: TRBV5-1; D: NA; length: 12; J: TRBJ1-2; CDR3: CASSSRGDGYTF; DNA: TGCGCCAGCAGCTCCAGGGGTGATGGCTACACCTTC
size: NA; V: TRBV5-1; D: NA; length: 14; J: TRBJ2-5; CDR3: CASSLLSPQETQYF; DNA: TGCGCCAGCAGCTTGCTTTCTCCCCAAGAGACCCAGTACTTC
size: NA; V: TRBV28; D: NA; length: 11; J: TRBJ1-5; CDR3: CASSSDQPQHF; DNA: TGTGCCAGCAGCTCTGATCAGCCCCAGCATTTT
size: NA; V: TRBV28; D: NA; length: 13; J: TRBJ2-1; CDR3: CASRRDTYNEQFF; DNA: TGTGCCAGCAGGAGGGACACCTACAATGAGCAGTTCTTC
size: NA; V: TRBV5-5; D: NA; length: 14; J: TRBJ1-4; CDR3: CASSLQTGTEKLFF; DNA: TGTGCCAGCAGCCTGCAAACAGGGACCGAAAAACTGTTTTTT
size: NA; V: TRBV30; D: NA; length: 12; J: TRBJ2-7; CDR3: CAWTGGLYEQYF; DNA: TGTGCCTGGACGGGGGGCCTATACGAGCAGTACTTC
size: once; V: TRBV13; D: NA; length: 11; J: TRBJ2-1; CDR3: CASSFVQEQFF; DNA: TGTGCCAGCAGCTTCGTCCAGGAGCAGTTCTTC
size: NA; V: TRBV15; D: NA; length: 15; J: TRBJ1-2; CDR3: CATSRDQAVNYGYTF; DNA: TGTGCCACCAGCAGAGATCAGGCAGTTAACTATGGCTACACCTTC
size: NA; V: TRBV5-1; D: NA; length: 14; J: TRBJ2-3; CDR3: CASSPDSRTDTQYF; DNA: TGCGCCAGCAGCCCAGACAGTCGCACAGATACGCAGTATTTT
size: NA; V: TRBV2; D: NA; length: 13; J: TRBJ2-7; CDR3: CASSANSGYEQYF; DNA: TGTGCCAGCAGTGCGAATAGCGGCTACGAGCAGTACTTC
size: few; V: TRBV9; D: NA; length: 12; J: TRBJ2-7; CDR3: CASSVGGTEQYF; DNA: TGTGCCAGCAGCGTAGGGGGGACTGAGCAGTACTTC
size: NA; V: TRBV9; D: NA; length: 14; J: TRBJ1-1; CDR3: CASSVAGGNTEAFF; DNA: TGTGCCAGCAGCGTAGCGGGGGGAAACACTGAAGCTTTCTTT
size: NA; V: TRBV7-9; D: NA; length: 13; J: TRBJ2-7; CDR3: CASSLSLAYEQYF; DNA: TGTGCCAGCAGCTTGTCCCTAGCCTACGAGCAGTACTTC
size: NA; V: TRBV11-3; D: NA; length: 13; J: TRBJ2-7; CDR3: CARPEKLDYEQYF; DNA: TGTGCCAGGCCCGAGAAGCTAGACTACGAGCAGTACTTC
size: NA; V: TRBV7-3; D: NA; length: 12; J: TRBJ1-3; CDR3: CVARRAGNTIYF; DNA: TGTGTCGCACGCAGGGCTGGAAACACCATATATTTT
size: few; V: TRBV6-6; D: NA; length: 16; J: TRBJ2-7; CDR3: CASSYSKPWQGYEQYF; DNA: TGTGCCAGCAGTTACTCGAAGCCCTGGCAGGGCTACGAGCAGTACTTC
size: NA; V: TRBV11-3; D: TRBD2; length: 14; J: TRBJ2-1; CDR3: CASSLPGGYNEQFF; DNA: TGTGCCAGCAGCTTACCCGGGGGGTACAATGAGCAGTTCTTC
size: NA; V: TRBV19; D: NA; length: 16; J: TRBJ2-1; CDR3: CASTKTDWVSYNEQFF; DNA: TGTGCCAGTACCAAAACGGACTGGGTTTCCTACAATGAGCAGTTCTTC
size: NA; V: TRBV11-2; D: TRBD2; length: 18; J: TRBJ2-7; CDR3: CASSLEVRLAVSSYEQYF; DNA: TGTGCCAGCAGCTTAGAAGTAAGGCTAGCGGTCAGCTCCTACGAGCAGTACTTC
size: NA; V: TRBV5-4; D: TRBD2; length: 16; J: TRBJ2-1; CDR3: CASSLLAGTSYNEQFF; DNA: TGTGCCAGCAGCTTGCTAGCGGGAACGTCCTACAATGAGCAGTTCTTC
size: NA; V: TRBV10-3; D: NA; length: 13; J: TRBJ2-1; CDR3: CAIRGGGNNEQFF; DNA: TGTGCCATCAGAGGGGGGGGTAACAATGAGCAGTTCTTC
size: once; V: TRBV13; D: TRBD2; length: 14; J: TRBJ2-7; CDR3: CASRVAGGLHEQYF; DNA: TGTGCCAGCAGGGTCGCGGGGGGGCTTCACGAGCAGTACTTC
size: NA; V: TRBV5-6; D: NA; length: 13; J: TRBJ2-3; CDR3: CASYREFTDTQYF; DNA: TGTGCCAGTTACCGGGAGTTCACAGATACGCAGTATTTT
size: NA; V: TRBV7-9; D: NA; length: 15; J: TRBJ1-1; CDR3: CSSSLGGRMNTEAFF; DNA: TGTTCCAGCAGCTTAGGCGGGAGAATGAACACTGAAGCTTTCTTT
size: few; V: TRBV25-1; D: NA; length: 13; J: TRBJ2-1; CDR3: CASSPSFGGEQFF; DNA: TGTGCCAGCAGTCCCAGCTTCGGAGGTGAGCAGTTCTTC
size: NA; V: TRBV19; D: NA; length: 15; J: TRBJ2-1; CDR3: CASSIPGRDYNEQFF; DNA: TGTGCCAGTAGTATACCCGGGAGAGACTACAATGAGCAGTTCTTC
size: NA; V: TRBV5-1; D: NA; length: 15; J: TRBJ2-5; CDR3: CASSLVASGRETQYF; DNA: TGCGCCAGCAGCTTAGTGGCGAGCGGCCGAGAGACCCAGTACTTC
size: NA; V: TRBV6-1; D: TRBD1; length: 16; J: TRBJ2-3; CDR3: CASSAGRGLGSDTQYF; DNA: TGTGCCAGCAGTGCGGGCAGGGGGTTAGGTTCAGATACGCAGTATTTT
size: NA; V: TRBV6-1; D: NA; length: 15; J: TRBJ2-1; CDR3: CASGTRTAAYNEQFF; DNA: TGTGCCAGTGGCACTAGGACAGCCGCCTACAATGAGCAGTTCTTC
size: NA; V: TRBV12-5; D: TRBD1; length: 16; J: TRBJ2-1; CDR3: CASGFSRDRDYNEQFF; DNA: TGTGCTAGTGGTTTCAGCCGGGACAGGGACTACAATGAGCAGTTCTTC
size: NA; V: TRBV7-8; D: NA; length: 10; J: TRBJ2-3; CDR3: CASALDTQYF; DNA: TGTGCCAGCGCGCTAGATACGCAGTATTTT
size: NA; V: TRBV6-4; D: NA; length: 14; J: TRBJ2-7; CDR3: CASSDSNSTYEQYF; DNA: TGTGCCAGCAGTGACTCTAACAGTACCTACGAGCAGTACTTC
size: NA; V: TRBV19; D: TRBD1; length: 12; J: TRBJ1-5; CDR3: CASSNPRGSQHF; DNA: TGTGCCAGTAGTAACCCCAGGGGGTCCCAGCATTTT
size: few; V: TRBV19; D: NA; length: 13; J: TRBJ1-2; CDR3: CASNGQENYGYTF; DNA: TGTGCCAGTAACGGTCAGGAAAACTATGGCTACACCTTC
size: few; V: TRBV7-9; D: NA; length: 14; J: TRBJ1-6; CDR3: CASSLGAYNSPLHF; DNA: TGTGCCAGCAGCTTAGGGGCTTATAATTCACCCCTCCACTTT
size: NA; V: TRBV7-9; D: NA; length: 16; J: TRBJ2-7; CDR3: CASSLRTDATEDEQYF; DNA: TGTGCCAGCAGCCTCCGGACTGATGCTACGGAGGACGAGCAGTACTTC
size: NA; V: TRBV5-1; D: NA; length: 13; J: TRBJ2-5; CDR3: CASSFRGPETQYF; DNA: TGCGCCAGCAGCTTCAGAGGGCCAGAGACCCAGTACTTC
size: NA; V: TRBV5-6; D: TRBD2; length: 16; J: TRBJ2-5; CDR3: CASRNERGGSWETQYF; DNA: TGTGCCAGCAGAAATGAGCGGGGGGGCTCGTGGGAGACCCAGTACTTC
size: NA; V: TRBV28; D: NA; length: 13; J: TRBJ1-5; CDR3: CASLGQFNQPQHF; DNA: TGTGCCAGCTTAGGACAGTTTAATCAGCCCCAGCATTTT
size: NA; V: TRBV28; D: TRBD1; length: 15; J: TRBJ1-2; CDR3: CASSFNRGFHYGYTF; DNA: TGTGCCAGCAGTTTTAACAGGGGCTTTCACTATGGCTACACCTTC
size: NA; V: TRBV6-6; D: TRBD1; length: 14; J: TRBJ1-2; CDR3: CASSQTGVVDGYTF; DNA: TGTGCCAGCAGTCAGACAGGGGTTGTGGATGGCTACACCTTC
size: NA; V: TRBV7-6; D: NA; length: 17; J: TRBJ2-3; CDR3: CASSLLVSTLSTDTQYF; DNA: TGTGCCAGCAGCTTACTTGTGTCGACTCTTAGCACAGATACGCAGTATTTT
size: NA; V: TRBV7-9; D: NA; length: 19; J: TRBJ2-2; CDR3: CASSRSRTGSVGSPGELFF; DNA: TGTGCCAGCAGCCGATCCCGCACGGGGAGCGTGGGGAGCCCCGGGGAGCTGTTTTTT
size: NA; V: TRBV9; D: TRBD2; length: 17; J: TRBJ2-1; CDR3: CASSGGTSGRDYNEQFF; DNA: TGTGCCAGCAGCGGGGGGACTAGCGGGAGAGACTACAATGAGCAGTTCTTC
size: NA; V: TRBV6-5; D: TRBD1; length: 13; J: TRBJ1-2; CDR3: CASCPFLQGAYTF; DNA: TGTGCCAGCTGCCCTTTTCTACAGGGGGCCTACACCTTC